This T cell receptor beta chain was identified during a study of blood T cell repertoires in COVID-19. CDR1 and CDR2 (germline): SGDLS, YYNGEE. V was trimmed by 6 bases and J by 0 bases, leaving 9 bases between them. The CDR3 is 14 residues long. This clone has just one count. Here immunoSEQ multiplex PCR was the method, and the copy in TCRdb shows in-frame clones only, minus some. Here the sample spans fewer than 350,000 clones, approximately 90% being singletons. V and J are TRBV9 and TRBJ2-2; D might be TRBD2 (5 bases). Sequencing was carried out using peripheral blood. This receptor was identified in a man in his forties or fifties with acute or convalescent COVID-19. The CDR3 DNA sequence: TGTGCCAGCACCACCGGGGCGAACACCGGGGAGCTGTTTTTT. Residues: CASTTGANTGELFF.